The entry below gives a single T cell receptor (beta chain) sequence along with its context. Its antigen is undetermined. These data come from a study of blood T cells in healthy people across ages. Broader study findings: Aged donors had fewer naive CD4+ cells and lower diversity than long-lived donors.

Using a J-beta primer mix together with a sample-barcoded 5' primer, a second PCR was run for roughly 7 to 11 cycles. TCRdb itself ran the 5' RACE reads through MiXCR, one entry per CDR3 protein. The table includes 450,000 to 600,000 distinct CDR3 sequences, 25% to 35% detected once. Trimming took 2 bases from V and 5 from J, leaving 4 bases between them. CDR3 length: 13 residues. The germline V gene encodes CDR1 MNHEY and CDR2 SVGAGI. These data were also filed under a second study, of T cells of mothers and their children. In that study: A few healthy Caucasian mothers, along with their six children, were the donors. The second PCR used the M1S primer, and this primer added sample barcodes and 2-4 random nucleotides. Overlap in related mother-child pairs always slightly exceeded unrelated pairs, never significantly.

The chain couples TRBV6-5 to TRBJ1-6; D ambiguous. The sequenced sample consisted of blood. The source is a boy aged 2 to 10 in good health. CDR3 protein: CASSYRHNSPLHF. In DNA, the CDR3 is TGTGCCAGCAGTTACAGGCATAATTCACCCCTCCACTTT.